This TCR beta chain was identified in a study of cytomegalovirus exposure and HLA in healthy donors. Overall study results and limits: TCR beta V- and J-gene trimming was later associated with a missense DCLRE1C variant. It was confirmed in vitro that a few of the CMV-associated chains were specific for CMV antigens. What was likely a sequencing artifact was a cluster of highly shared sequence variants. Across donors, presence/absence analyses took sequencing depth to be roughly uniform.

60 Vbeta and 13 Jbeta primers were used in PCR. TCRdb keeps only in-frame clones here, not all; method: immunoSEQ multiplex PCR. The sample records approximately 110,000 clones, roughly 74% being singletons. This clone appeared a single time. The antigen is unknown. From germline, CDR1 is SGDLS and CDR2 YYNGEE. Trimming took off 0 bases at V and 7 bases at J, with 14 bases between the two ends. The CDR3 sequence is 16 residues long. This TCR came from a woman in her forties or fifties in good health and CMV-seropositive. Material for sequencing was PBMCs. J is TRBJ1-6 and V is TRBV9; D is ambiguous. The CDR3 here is CASSVAASSWNSPLHF. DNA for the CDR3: TGTGCCAGCAGCGTAGCCGCGTCGAGCTGGAATTCACCCCTCCACTTT.